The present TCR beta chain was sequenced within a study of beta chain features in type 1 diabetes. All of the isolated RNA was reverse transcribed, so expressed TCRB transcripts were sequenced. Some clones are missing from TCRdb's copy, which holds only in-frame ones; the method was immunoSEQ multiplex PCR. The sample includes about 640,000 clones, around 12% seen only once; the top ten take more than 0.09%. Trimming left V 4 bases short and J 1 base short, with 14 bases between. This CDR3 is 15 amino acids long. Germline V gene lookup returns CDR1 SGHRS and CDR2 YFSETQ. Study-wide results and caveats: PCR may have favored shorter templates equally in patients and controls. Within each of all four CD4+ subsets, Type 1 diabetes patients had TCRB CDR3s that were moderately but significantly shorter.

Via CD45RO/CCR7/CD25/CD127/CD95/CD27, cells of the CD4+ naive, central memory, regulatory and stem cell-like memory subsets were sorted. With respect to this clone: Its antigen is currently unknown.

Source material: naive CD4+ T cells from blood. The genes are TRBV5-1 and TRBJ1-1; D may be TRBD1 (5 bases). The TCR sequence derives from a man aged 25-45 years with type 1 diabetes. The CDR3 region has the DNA TGCGCCAGCAGCGGCGACAGAGTTAAGAACACTGAAGCTTTCTTT. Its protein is CASSGDRVKNTEAFF.